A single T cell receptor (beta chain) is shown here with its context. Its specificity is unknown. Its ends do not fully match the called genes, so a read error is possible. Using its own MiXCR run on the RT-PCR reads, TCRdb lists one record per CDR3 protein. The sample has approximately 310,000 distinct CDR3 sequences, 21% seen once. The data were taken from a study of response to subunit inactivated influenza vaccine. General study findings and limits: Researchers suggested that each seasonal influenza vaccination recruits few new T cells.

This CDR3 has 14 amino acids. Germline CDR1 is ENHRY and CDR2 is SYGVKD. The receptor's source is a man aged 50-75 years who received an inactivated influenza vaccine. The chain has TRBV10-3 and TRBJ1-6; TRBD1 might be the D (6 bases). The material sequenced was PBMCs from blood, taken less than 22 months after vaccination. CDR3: CAISDRGSDSTLHF. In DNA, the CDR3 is TGTGCCATCAGTGACAGGGGCTCTGATTCAACCCTCCACTTT.